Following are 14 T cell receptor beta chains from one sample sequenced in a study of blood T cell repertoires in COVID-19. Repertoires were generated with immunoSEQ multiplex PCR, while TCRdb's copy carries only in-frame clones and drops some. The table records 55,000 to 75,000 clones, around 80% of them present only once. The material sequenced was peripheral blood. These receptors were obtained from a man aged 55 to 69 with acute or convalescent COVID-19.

The CDR3 DNA sequence: TGTGCCAGCAGCCCTTCGATGAGGGCAGGCTACACCTTC. This sequence encodes CASSPSMRAGYTF. V usage is TRBV28 and J usage is TRBJ1-2; D uncertain. V was pared by 6 bases and J by 8 bases, with 16 bases between. Germline lookup yields CDR1 MDHEN and CDR2 SYDVKM. The CDR3 has 13 amino acids.

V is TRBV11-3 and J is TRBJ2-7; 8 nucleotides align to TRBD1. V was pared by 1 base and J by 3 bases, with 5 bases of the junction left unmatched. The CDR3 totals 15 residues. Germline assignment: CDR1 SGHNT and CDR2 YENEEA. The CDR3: CASSLAGGANYEQYF. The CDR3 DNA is TGTGCCAGCAGCTTAGCAGGGGGCGCGAACTACGAGCAGTACTTC. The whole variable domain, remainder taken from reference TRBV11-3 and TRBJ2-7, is EAGVVQSPRYKIIEKKQPVAFWCNPISGHNTLYWYLQNLGQGPELLIRYENEEAVDDSQLPKDRFSAERLKGVDSTLKIQPAELGDSAVYLCASSLAGGANYEQYFGPGTRLTVT.

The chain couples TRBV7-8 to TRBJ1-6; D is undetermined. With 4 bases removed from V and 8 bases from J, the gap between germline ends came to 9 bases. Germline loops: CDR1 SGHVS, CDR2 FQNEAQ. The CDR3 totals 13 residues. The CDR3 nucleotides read TGTGCCAGCAGCTCGGTCGGTGATTCACCCCTCCACTTT. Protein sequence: CASSSVGDSPLHF.

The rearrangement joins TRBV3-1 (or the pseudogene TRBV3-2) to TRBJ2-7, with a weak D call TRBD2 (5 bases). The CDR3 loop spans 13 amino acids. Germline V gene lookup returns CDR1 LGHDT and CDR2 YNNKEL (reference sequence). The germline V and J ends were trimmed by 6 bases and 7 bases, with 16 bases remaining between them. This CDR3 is CASSLVAGGEQYF. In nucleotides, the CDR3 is TGTGCCAGCAGTCTGGTGGCTGGCGGGGAGCAGTACTTC.

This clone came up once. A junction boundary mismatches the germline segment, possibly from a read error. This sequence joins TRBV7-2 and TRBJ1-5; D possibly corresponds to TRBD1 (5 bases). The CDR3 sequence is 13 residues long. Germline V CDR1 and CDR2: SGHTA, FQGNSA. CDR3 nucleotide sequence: TGTGCCAGCAGCCCGACGGACAATCGGCCCCAGCATTTT. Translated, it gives CASSPTDNRPQHF.

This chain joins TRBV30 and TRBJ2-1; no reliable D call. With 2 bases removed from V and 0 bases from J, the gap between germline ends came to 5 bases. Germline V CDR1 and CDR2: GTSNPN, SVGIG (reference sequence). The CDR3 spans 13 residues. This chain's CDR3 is CAWSYYSYNEQFF. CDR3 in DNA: TGTGCCTGGAGTTACTACTCCTACAATGAGCAGTTCTTC.

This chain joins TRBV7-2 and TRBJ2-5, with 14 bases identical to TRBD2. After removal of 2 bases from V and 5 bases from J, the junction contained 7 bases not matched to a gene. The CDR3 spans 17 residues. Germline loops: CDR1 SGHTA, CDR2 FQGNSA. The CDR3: CASSLRLAGGFGETQYF. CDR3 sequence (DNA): TGTGCCAGCAGCTTAAGACTAGCGGGAGGGTTTGGCGAGACCCAGTACTTC. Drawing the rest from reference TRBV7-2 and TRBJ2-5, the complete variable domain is GAGVSQSPSNKVTEKGKDVELRCDPISGHTALYWYRQSLGQGLEFLIYFQGNSAPDKSGLPSDRFSAERTGGSVSTLTIQRTQQEDSAVYLCASSLRLAGGFGETQYFGPGTRLLVL.

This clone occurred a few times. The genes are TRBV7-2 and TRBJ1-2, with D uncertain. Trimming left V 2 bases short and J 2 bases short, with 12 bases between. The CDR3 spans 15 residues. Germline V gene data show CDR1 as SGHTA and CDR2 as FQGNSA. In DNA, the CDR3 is TGTGCCAGCAGCTTATCCTCTGGAGCGAACTATGGCTACACCTTC. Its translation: CASSLSSGANYGYTF.

CDR3 region: CASSLGGQGYNEQFF. The CDR3 bases are TGTGCCAGCAGCTTAGGGGGACAGGGCTACAATGAGCAGTTCTTC. V gene TRBV7-3 combines with J gene TRBJ2-1, with 9 positions matching TRBD1. The V and J ends lost 2 bases and 3 bases, in that order; junction bases with no gene match: 2. The germline V gene encodes CDR1 SGHTA and CDR2 FQGTGA. The length of the CDR3 is 15 residues.

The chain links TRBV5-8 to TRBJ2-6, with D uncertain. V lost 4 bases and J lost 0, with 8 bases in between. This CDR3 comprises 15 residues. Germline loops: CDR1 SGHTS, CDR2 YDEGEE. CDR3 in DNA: TGTGCCAGCAGCCCCGGAGCCTCTGGGGCCAACGTCCTGACTTTC. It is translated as CASSPGASGANVLTF.

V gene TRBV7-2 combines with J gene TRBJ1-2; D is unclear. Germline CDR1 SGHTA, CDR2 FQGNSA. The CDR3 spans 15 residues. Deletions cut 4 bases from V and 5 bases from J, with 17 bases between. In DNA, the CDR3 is TGTGCCAGCAGCTCCGGACCCTTGGAGGCTTATGGCTACACCTTC. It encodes CASSSGPLEAYGYTF.

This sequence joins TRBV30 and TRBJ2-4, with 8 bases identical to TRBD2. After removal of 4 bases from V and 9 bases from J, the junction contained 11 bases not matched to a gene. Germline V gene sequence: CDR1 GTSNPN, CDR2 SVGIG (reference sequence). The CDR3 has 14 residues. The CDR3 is CAWKEPGGIGIQYF. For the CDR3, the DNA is TGTGCCTGGAAGGAACCGGGAGGGATAGGCATTCAGTACTTC.

This CDR3 is CASSRAFSAAYEQYF. In DNA form, the CDR3 reads TGTGCCAGCAGCCGAGCATTTAGTGCGGCCTACGAGCAGTACTTC. The chain recombines TRBV7-8 with TRBJ2-7; D is uncertain. V was cut by 5 bases and J by 2 bases, with 16 bases left in between. The CDR3 totals 15 residues. Germline loops: CDR1 SGHVS, CDR2 FQNEAQ.

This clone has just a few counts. The CDR3 is CASSQPWEETQYF. The CDR3, as DNA: TGTGCCAGCAGCCAACCTTGGGAGGAGACCCAGTACTTC. V is TRBV14 and J is TRBJ2-5; a possible D gene is TRBD2 (5 bases). This CDR3 has 13 amino acids. Germline-derived CDR1 and CDR2 are SGHDN and FVKESK. Trimming shortened V by 2 bases and J by 5 bases, and 9 bases separated the two germline ends.